This section outlines one T cell receptor beta chain sequence together with its context. The data were taken from a study of shared clonotypes between healthy human individuals. The length of the CDR3 is 14 residues. The germline CDR1 and CDR2 sequences are SNHLY and FYNNEI. The V segment lost 5 bases and the J segment 3 bases; nucleotides outside the gene matches: 3. Sequencing used immunoSEQ multiplex PCR; TCRdb keeps in-frame clones, though not all of them. The sample has about 490,000 clones; about 79% are singletons. The V and J genes are TRBV2 and TRBJ2-3; 9 nucleotides align to TRBD2. The clonotype was recovered from a woman aged 40 to 55 in good health. Some clones in this sample may be carry-over from other donors' samples. The sample comprised PBMCs. CDR3 amino acids: CASSPLAGTDTQYF. For the CDR3, the DNA is TGTGCCAGCAGTCCTCTAGCGGGAACAGATACGCAGTATTTT.